This record covers a single TCR beta chain. Its antigen is unknown. The data were obtained in a study of cytomegalovirus exposure and HLA in healthy donors. Findings and caveats of the study: When a later analysis was performed, an Asian-associated ancestry cluster reportedly had fewer N-insertions than the approximately 690-donor mean.

The PCR employed 60 Vbeta primers together with 13 Jbeta primers. Libraries were prepared by immunoSEQ multiplex PCR; TCRdb keeps only in-frame clonotypes and omits some of them. The table has about 170,000 clones, about four fifths seen once. In germline, CDR1 is MNHEY, CDR2 SVGAGI. The CDR3 is 13 residues long. V shed 2 bases and J shed 1 base, with 5 bases lying between them. V gene TRBV6-5 combines with J gene TRBJ1-1; D remains unclear. Input material: PBMCs. This TCR was sampled from a girl aged 5-17 years in good health and CMV-seropositive. The CDR3: CASSYNRNTEAFF. In nucleotides, the CDR3 is TGTGCCAGCAGTTACAATAGGAACACTGAAGCTTTCTTT.